This T cell receptor beta chain appears in the sequencing data of a study of OX40 agonist ivuxolimab in advanced cancers. Findings of the study overall: At 0.1 to 3.0 mg/kg and by week 6, clonal expansion occurred in CD4+ and CD8+ blood T cells. Researchers report that CD8+ T cells had, on average, more expanded clones than CD4+.

The assay was immunoSEQ multiplex PCR, and TCRdb's table has in-frame clones only and misses some. The table includes 20,000 to 25,000 clones, roughly 70% detected once. Collection of blood occurred at baseline, at cycle 4 day 1, and at cycle 7 day 1. As regards this clone: What it recognizes is unknown.

Germline-derived CDR1 and CDR2 are SEHNR and FQNEAQ (reference sequence). The CDR3 covers 17 residues. V lost 2 bases to trimming and J lost 1 base, with 14 bases between them. The input for sequencing was CD4+ or CD8+ T cells sorted from blood, taken in a trial of the OX40 agonist ivuxolimab. The TCR originated in an adult with an advanced solid tumor such as melanoma, head and neck, liver or kidney cancer. V usage is TRBV7-9 and J usage is TRBJ2-2; D might be TRBD1 or TRBD2, each matching 5 bases. The CDR3 spells CASSLFVGAGNTGELFF. CDR3 coding DNA: TGTGCCAGCAGCTTATTCGTAGGGGCGGGGAACACCGGGGAGCTGTTTTTT.